One and the same sample provided the 7 T cell receptor beta chains below, sequenced in a study of tumor and adjacent non-tumor tissue in lung cancer. The template was RNA from unsorted bulk tissue. The normal lung tissue was taken more than 3 cm from the tumor edge. The library came from three nested PCR rounds adapted from ARM-PCR protocols. MiXCR, run by TCRdb on the multiplex PCR reads, gives a single entry per CDR3 protein. The table records approximately 120,000 distinct CDR3 sequences, about 65% of them present only once. The sample taken for sequencing was distant non-tumor lung tissue. Every receptor here comes from a man aged 55 to 70 with non-small cell lung cancer.

This clonotype was counted a single time. The J gene is TRBJ1-1, the V gene TRBV6-5; no clear D gene. The CDR3 runs 13 residues. The V gene lost 7 bases and the J gene lost 0 bases, with 9 bases spanning the gap. The germline CDR1 and CDR2 sequences are MNHEY and SVGAGI. The CDR3 coding sequence is TGTGCCAGCAAAGGAGACTTGAACACTGAAGCTTTCTTT. Amino acids: CASKGDLNTEAFF.

This clonotype was counted many times. V gene TRBV5-4 combines with J gene TRBJ1-2; TRBD1 might be the D (5 bases). The CDR3 extends over 14 amino acids. CDR1 and CDR2 (germline): SGHNT, YYREEE (reference sequence). The V end lost 2 bases, the J end lost 5 bases, and 13 bases lay between the germline ends. CDR3 in DNA: TGTGCCAGCAGCTTTCAGGGATTTCGGTATGGCTACACCTTC. Protein product: CASSFQGFRYGYTF.

There are a few counts of this clonotype. Here the CDR3 reads CASSLADTQYF. Written as DNA, the CDR3 is TGCGCCAGCAGCTTAGCAGATACGCAGTATTTT. The rearrangement links TRBV5-1 to TRBJ2-3; no definite D call. Germline CDR1 SGHRS, CDR2 YFSETQ. The V gene lost 2 bases and the J gene lost 4 bases, with 2 bases spanning the gap. CDR3 length equals 11 residues.

Points on this clonotype: This could be a read error, since a much larger clone is one nucleotide away. The J gene is TRBJ2-3, the V gene TRBV11-2; possibly TRBD2 for D (5 bases). This CDR3 is 9 amino acids long. The germline gives CDR1 SGHAT, CDR2 FQNNGV. The CDR3 DNA follows: TGTGTCAGCAACCTCTCGGGGAATTTT. Translation: CVSNLSGNF.

As for this clonotype: Given a much more abundant clone one base away, this may be a read error. The chain combines TRBV6-1 with TRBJ1-6; D is unresolved. Germline CDR1 MNHNS, CDR2 SASEGT. The CDR3 has 13 amino acids. V was trimmed by 3 bases and J by 14 bases, leaving 14 bases between them. CDR3 DNA: TGTGCCAGCAGTGAGGATCTGGGGTCATCCCTCCACTTT. This codes for CASSEDLGSSLHF.

This clonotype was detected a few times. It may be a read error: a sequence one base away is much more abundant. This chain links TRBV12-3 or TRBV12-4 with TRBJ1-4, with 8 bases aligning to TRBD1. The CDR3 totals 15 residues. V trimming: 6 bases; J trimming: 7 bases; junction bases outside the gene matches: 10. In DNA form, the CDR3 reads TGTGCCAGCAGATTCCGGACAGGGAATAGTGAAAAACTGTTTTTT. This encodes CASRFRTGNSEKLFF.

Worth noting for this clonotype: A much bigger clone sits one base away, suggesting this may be a read error. The chain joins TRBV6-5 to TRBJ1-5, with unresolved D. The V end was cut by 5 bases, the J end by 3 bases, with 11 bases between. Germline-derived CDR1 and CDR2 are MNHEY and SVGAGI. The CDR3 consists of 14 residues. For the CDR3, the DNA is TGTGCCAGCAGTCCGAACACCCTCAATCAGCCCCAGCATTTT. It yields the protein CASSPNTLNQPQHF.